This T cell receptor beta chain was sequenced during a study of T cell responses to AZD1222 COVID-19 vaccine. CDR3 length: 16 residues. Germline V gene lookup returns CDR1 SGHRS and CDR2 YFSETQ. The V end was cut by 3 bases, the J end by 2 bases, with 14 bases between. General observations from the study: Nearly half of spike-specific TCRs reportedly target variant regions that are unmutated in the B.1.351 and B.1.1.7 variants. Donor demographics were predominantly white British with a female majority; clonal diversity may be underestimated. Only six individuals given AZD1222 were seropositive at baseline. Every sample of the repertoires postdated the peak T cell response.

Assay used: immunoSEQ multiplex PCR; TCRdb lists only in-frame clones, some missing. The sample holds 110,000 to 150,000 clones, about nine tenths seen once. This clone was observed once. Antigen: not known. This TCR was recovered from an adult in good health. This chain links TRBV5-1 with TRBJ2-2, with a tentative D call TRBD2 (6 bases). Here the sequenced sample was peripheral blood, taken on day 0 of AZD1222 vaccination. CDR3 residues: CASSWGDSPNTGELFF. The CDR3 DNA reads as TGCGCCAGCAGCTGGGGGGACTCGCCCAACACCGGGGAGCTGTTTTTT.